The rows below give T cell receptor beta chains drawn from one sample of a study of cytomegalovirus exposure and HLA in healthy donors. Measured with immunoSEQ multiplex PCR; TCRdb has only the in-frame clones, and not every one. The sample lists fewer than 250,000 clones, about three quarters occurring once. The material sequenced was PBMCs. These receptors all come from a woman between 35 and 50 years old in good health and CMV-seronegative. Each CDR3 is given with its conserved first and last residue. Fields, in order: D gene, clone size, V gene, J gene, CDR3 DNA, CDR3 protein. A D gene is named only where the DNA matches it firmly. A row's size may be missing; if present it is once, few, many or a size class.

TRBD1,-,TRBV19,TRBJ2-2,TGTGCCAGTAGTAAGCACTTCCTCGGACAGGGGTCCACCGGGGAGCTGTTTTTT,CASSKHFLGQGSTGELFF
-,few,TRBV7-9,TRBJ1-4,TGTGCCAGCAGCCCCGGGACGGAGGGCTTCCATGAAAAACTGTTTTTT,CASSPGTEGFHEKLFF
TRBD1,few,TRBV27,TRBJ1-1,TGTGCCAGCAGTATGCGACAGGGGACGATCACTGAAGCTTTCTTT,CASSMRQGTITEAFF
-,-,TRBV7-2,TRBJ1-5,TGTGCCAGCAGCTTAGGCTGGGCAGGGGGCAATCAGCCCCAGCATTTT,CASSLGWAGGNQPQHF
-,-,TRBV7-9,TRBJ1-1,TGTGCCAGCACCCAGGGATTTCCGAACACTGAAGCTTTCTTT,CASTQGFPNTEAFF
-,-,TRBV30,TRBJ2-3,TGTGCCTGGAGTGTACAGTACAGCAGGACAGATACGCAGTATTTT,CAWSVQYSRTDTQYF
-,-,TRBV29-1,TRBJ2-3,TGCAGCGTTGAACTAACTAGCACAGATACGCAGTATTTT,CSVELTSTDTQYF
-,-,TRBV25-1,TRBJ1-1,TGTGCCAGCAGCCATCCGGGGGGGGAGAGGCATATCTTT,CASSHPGGERHIF
TRBD2,-,TRBV7-3,TRBJ2-1,TGTGCCAGCAGCCGCAATACTGGCGGGAGCTACAATGAGCAGTTCTTC,CASSRNTGGSYNEQFF
-,-,TRBV5-8,TRBJ2-5,TGTGCCAGCGGCACCAGGGTCGCAGAGACCCAGTACTTC,CASGTRVAETQYF
TRBD1,-,TRBV10-3,TRBJ2-1,TGTGCCATCACCCCGGGACAGAACAATGAGCAGTTCTTC,CAITPGQNNEQFF
-,-,TRBV19,TRBJ1-1,TGTGCCACGACCGGGGGAATGACTGAAGCTTTCTTT,CATTGGMTEAFF
TRBD1,-,TRBV6-6,TRBJ1-2,TGTGCCAGCAGTCCACAGGGGGACTATGGCTACACCTTC,CASSPQGDYGYTF
-,-,TRBV19,TRBJ1-5,TGTGCCACCTCTCGCGGAGGCTCAGGTCAGCCCCAGCATTTT,CATSRGGSGQPQHF
TRBD2,-,TRBV30,TRBJ2-5,TGTGCCTGGAGCCCACTAGCGGGAGGTGAGACCCAGTACTTC,CAWSPLAGGETQYF
TRBD1,-,TRBV15,TRBJ2-7,TGTGCCACCAGCAGAGGACAGGGCTATGACTACGAGCAGTACTTC,CATSRGQGYDYEQYF
-,-,TRBV4-3,TRBJ1-1,TGCGCCAGCAGCCAAGATCGGAGCCAGCTAGCTTTCTTT,CASSQDRSQLAFF
TRBD1,-,TRBV15,TRBJ1-2,TGTGCCACCAGCCAGGACAGGGGACGGGGCTACACCTTC,CATSQDRGRGYTF
-,once,TRBV9,TRBJ2-1,TGTGCCAGCAGCGTAGTACCCAGGGTAAATGAGCAGTTCTTC,CASSVVPRVNEQFF
TRBD1,-,TRBV19,TRBJ2-5,TGTGCCAGTAGCCAGGGACAGGGGACGGAGACCCAGTACTTC,CASSQGQGTETQYF
-,-,TRBV12-5,TRBJ1-2,TGTGCTAGTGGTTTGGTACAGAGGGCCAGGGACTTTGGCTACACCTTC,CASGLVQRARDFGYTF
TRBD2,once,TRBV19,TRBJ2-2,TGTGCCAGTAACGAGCGGGACGGATACACCGGGGAGCTGTTTTTT,CASNERDGYTGELFF
-,-,TRBV19,TRBJ2-5,TGTGCCAGTAGTATTAGTATGGGGGGTGAGACCCAGTACTTC,CASSISMGGETQYF
-,-,TRBV9,TRBJ1-1,TGTGCCAGCAGGCGGCTGACCACTGAAGCTTTCTTT,CASRRLTTEAFF
-,few,TRBV5-1,TRBJ2-3,TGCGCCAGCAGCTTGGAGGCGGGTAGTCCAGATACGCAGTATTTT,CASSLEAGSPDTQYF
TRBD2,-,TRBV2,TRBJ2-6,TGTGCCAGCACCCTATCACGGGGGGGATCTGGGGCCAACGTCCTGACTTTC,CASTLSRGGSGANVLTF
TRBD2,-,TRBV2,TRBJ2-7,TGTGCCAGCAGTCGGCTAGCGGGAGTGTCGGCCTACGAGCAGTACTTC,CASSRLAGVSAYEQYF
TRBD2,-,TRBV4-1,TRBJ2-2,TGCGCCAGCAAAAAATGGGAAAGGACTAGCGGGAGGGGGAACACCGGGGAGCTGTTTTTT,CASKKWERTSGRGNTGELFF
-,-,TRBV21-1,TRBJ2-7,TGTGCCAGCAGCCCTCCGCTGGGACAGGGATCCTACGAGCAGTACTTC,CASSPPLGQGSYEQYF
TRBD1,-,TRBV7-2,TRBJ1-2,TGTGCCAGCAGCCAAGTGTCGGGACAGGCTTCTGGAAGCTACACCTTC,CASSQVSGQASGSYTF
TRBD2,-,TRBV5-1,TRBJ2-1,TGCGCCAGCAGCTTGGCCCCTAGCGGGAGTCCCAACAATGAGCAGTTCTTC,CASSLAPSGSPNNEQFF
-,-,TRBV5-1,TRBJ1-1,TGCGCCAGCAGCGGGTTATTGGCGGAGAACACTGAAGCTTTCTTT,CASSGLLAENTEAFF
-,-,TRBV28,TRBJ1-5,TGTGCCAGCAGTTTAACCGGGACAAGGAATCAGCCCCAGCATTTT,CASSLTGTRNQPQHF
-,-,TRBV7-9,TRBJ1-2,TGTGCCAGCAGCTTTCCCGGAGACCGGGCTAACTATGGCTACACCTTC,CASSFPGDRANYGYTF
TRBD1,-,TRBV28,TRBJ1-3,TGTGCCAGCAGCTTTGGCCTCCGGGACAGGGGAAACACCATATATTTT,CASSFGLRDRGNTIYF
-,-,TRBV7-2,TRBJ1-5,TGTGCCAGCACCGAGAACAGGGATCAGCCCCAGCATTTT,CASTENRDQPQHF
-,-,TRBV6-5,TRBJ1-2,TGTGCCAGCAGTTCCGGGACAAACTACTATGGCTACACCTTC,CASSSGTNYYGYTF
TRBD1,once,TRBV13,TRBJ1-1,TGTGCCAGCAGCCCCGGCCAGGGGGTTGAAGCTTTCTTT,CASSPGQGVEAFF
TRBD2,-,TRBV5-4,TRBJ2-5,TGTGCCAGCAGGGGAGGGCTAGCGGGGGCGTACCAAGAGACCCAGTACTTC,CASRGGLAGAYQETQYF
-,-,TRBV29-1,TRBJ2-1,TGCAGCGTTCGCGATCACACAGGAGATGAGCAGTTCTTC,CSVRDHTGDEQFF
TRBD1,-,TRBV6-5,TRBJ1-6,TGTGCCAGCAGTTACTTATCAGGGGGAGATTCACCCCTCCACTTT,CASSYLSGGDSPLHF
TRBD1,-,TRBV9,TRBJ2-7,TGTGCCAGCAGCACAACAGGGGACCCCTACGAGCAGTACTTC,CASSTTGDPYEQYF
-,-,TRBV27,TRBJ2-7,TGTGCCAGCAGTTTAAGTCCGGGAGCCGAAATTTACGAGCAGTACTTC,CASSLSPGAEIYEQYF
TRBD2,few,TRBV5-6,TRBJ2-1,TGTGCCAGCACCCTACTAGCGGGAGGGCCCGGTGAGCAGTTCTTC,CASTLLAGGPGEQFF
-,-,TRBV11-3,TRBJ2-5,TGTGCCAGCAGCTTACATCGGGGGGCAGAGACCCAGTACTTC,CASSLHRGAETQYF
-,once,TRBV30,TRBJ1-1,TGTGCCTGGATGTCAGGGCCAACAACAATGAACACTGAAGCTTTCTTT,CAWMSGPTTMNTEAFF
-,-,TRBV30,TRBJ2-3,TGTGCCTGGAGTCCTACTAGGGCCATCGGTACGCAGTATTTT,CAWSPTRAIGTQYF
-,once,TRBV18,TRBJ2-5,TGTGCCAGCTCAGCCCGAGTGGGCGCAAGTCAAGAGACCCAGTACTTC,CASSARVGASQETQYF
TRBD1,-,TRBV11-3,TRBJ2-1,TGTGCCAGCAGCCTCGGGACAGTCTACAATGAGCAGTTCTTC,CASSLGTVYNEQFF
TRBD1,few,TRBV7-2,TRBJ2-7,TGTGCCAGCAGCTTGGGACAGGGGAGGTTGTACGAGCAGTACTTC,CASSLGQGRLYEQYF